This T cell receptor (beta chain) came from a study of OX40 agonist ivuxolimab in advanced cancers. Study background: The patients received ivuxolimab by intravenous route every 2 weeks at 0.01 to 10 mg/kg. With a range of roughly 23 to 85, age averaged roughly 60 years, and about 83% were male.

Autoimmune disease history or systemic immunosuppression barred patients. V was clipped by 3 bases and J by 5 bases; unmatched bases: 15. The CDR3 consists of 17 residues. The germline CDR1 and CDR2 sequences are SGHRS and YFSETQ. The protocol was immunoSEQ multiplex PCR, while the TCRdb copy is restricted to in-frame clones and leaves out a portion. Of 60,000 to 80,000 clones listed, approximately 80% are singletons. The V gene is TRBV5-1, the J gene TRBJ2-5; the match to TRBD1 covers 8 bases. Material: CD4+ or CD8+ T cells sorted from blood, obtained in a trial of the OX40 agonist ivuxolimab. The source is an adult with an advanced solid tumor such as melanoma, head and neck, liver or kidney cancer. The CDR3 spells CASSSAPFAGGRETQYF. CDR3 sequence (DNA): TGCGCCAGCAGCTCGGCCCCGTTTGCAGGGGGCCGTGAGACCCAGTACTTC. Filled out from reference TRBV5-1 and TRBJ2-5, the complete variable domain reads KAGVTQTPRYLIKTRGQQVTLSCSPISGHRSVSWYQQTPGQGLQFLFEYFSETQRNKGNFPGRFSGRQFSNSRSEMNVSTLELGDSALYLCASSSAPFAGGRETQYFGPGTRLLVL.